Presented here are 24 T cell receptor beta chains from one specimen sequenced in a study of regulatory T cells in long-lasting Graves disease. Sequencing libraries for TCR beta were prepared with iRepertoire HTBI primers and Arm-PCR of CDR3 regions. MiXCR was run by TCRdb on the multiplex PCR reads, yielding one entry per CDR3 protein. The table shows 400,000 to 500,000 distinct CDR3 sequences, with roughly 21% occurring only once. Time point specified: persistent/refractory GD, antithyroid drugs over 5 years with positive TRAb. From PBMCs, RNA was extracted and then used to make the TCR library. Here the sequenced sample was peripheral blood mononuclear cells (PBMCs), taken when the disease was refractory, from a patient treated with antithyroid drugs. These receptors all stem from a female donor with Graves disease.

The rearrangement joins TRBV7-8 to TRBJ2-3, with 8 bases fitting TRBD2. Germline assignment: CDR1 SGHVS and CDR2 FQNEAQ. This CDR3 comprises 17 residues. V was clipped by 0 bases and J by 3 bases; unmatched bases: 8. CDR3 region: CASSLAPSGRGTDTQYF. For the CDR3, the DNA is TGTGCCAGCAGCTTAGCGCCCAGCGGGAGAGGAACAGATACGCAGTATTTT.

This clonotype was seen more than once but under ten times. CDR3 protein: CASSREVHSDEAFF. The CDR3 DNA follows: TGTGCCAGCAGCCGCGAGGTTCATTCTGATGAAGCTTTCTTT. The chain combines TRBV7-2 with TRBJ1-1; no reliable D call. V was clipped by 5 bases and J by 7 bases, with 17 bases between them. The length of the CDR3 is 14 residues. Germline CDR1 and CDR2: SGHTA and FQGNSA.

This clonotype was seen many times. The J gene is TRBJ2-5, the V gene TRBV24-1, with D perhaps given as TRBD1 or TRBD2 (5 bases each). The CDR3 length is 14 residues. V lost 4 bases, J lost 3 bases, and 11 bases lay in between. Looked up from germline, CDR1 is KGHDR and CDR2 is SFDVKD. CDR3 in DNA: TGTGCCACCAGTGACCCTGGGACGGAAGAGACCCAGTACTTC. Amino acids: CATSDPGTEETQYF.

The J gene is TRBJ2-2, the V gene TRBV9, with D perhaps TRBD1 (6 bases). CDR3 length: 13 amino acids. Germline CDR1 SGDLS, CDR2 YYNGEE. The V end lost 4 bases, the J end lost 6 bases, and 10 bases lay between the germline ends. CDR3 nucleotide sequence: TGTGCCAGCAGCCCTCCAGGGGCCGGGGAGCTGTTTTTT. This gives the protein CASSPPGAGELFF.

The chain combines TRBV27 with TRBJ2-5; the match to TRBD1 covers 7 bases. Losses at the gene ends were 0 bases for V and 0 bases for J; bases not matched to a gene: 4. The CDR3 consists of 16 residues. Germline CDR1 MNHEY, CDR2 SMNVEV (reference sequence). The CDR3 sequence: CASSLSPGQYQETQYF. Here the CDR3 DNA reads TGTGCCAGCAGTTTATCGCCGGGACAGTACCAAGAGACCCAGTACTTC.

The rearrangement joins TRBV14 to TRBJ1-2, with D uncertain. V lost 1 base and J lost 9, with 15 bases in between. This CDR3 region has 14 residues. Germline V gene data show CDR1 as SGHDN and CDR2 as FVKESK. CDR3 region: CASSQAMTEYCYTF. In DNA, the CDR3 is TGTGCCAGCAGCCAAGCAATGACCGAGTATTGCTACACCTTC.

This clonotype was recorded at least ten times. The genes are TRBV12-3 or TRBV12-4 and TRBJ1-4; no clear D. The CDR3 runs to 14 residues. Deletions cut 5 bases from V and 3 bases from J, with 10 bases between. CDR3 nucleotide sequence: TGTGCCAGCAGTCTTATTAATGCTAATGAAAAACTGTTTTTT. It yields the protein CASSLINANEKLFF.

This clonotype was seen repeatedly, ten times or more. The J gene is TRBJ2-7, the V gene TRBV6-1; tentative D call: TRBD1 (6 bases). The V end lost 6 bases, the J end lost 0 bases, and 12 bases lay between the germline ends. The CDR3 has 14 amino acids. Germline lookup yields CDR1 MNHNS and CDR2 SASEGT. The CDR3 nucleotides are TGTGCCAGCAGCACGACAGGTTCCTCCTACGAGCAGTACTTC. Its translation is CASSTTGSSYEQYF.

The chain employs TRBV18 and TRBJ2-7; D not certain. CDR3 length: 13 residues. Germline V lookup: CDR1 KGHSH, CDR2 LQKENI. Trimming pared 3 bases from V and 4 bases from J, leaving 10 bases between. The CDR3: CASSPMSKYEQYF. CDR3 nucleotides: TGTGCCAGCTCACCCATGTCTAAGTACGAGCAGTACTTC.

J is TRBJ2-3 and V is TRBV6-1, with no clear D. The V and J ends lost 7 bases and 2 bases respectively, with 13 bases between them. The CDR3 is 14 amino acids. CDR1 MNHNS and CDR2 SASEGT come from the germline V gene. The CDR3 coding sequence is TGTGCCAGCATCCACGCGGAGCCCACAGATACGCAGTATTTT. Its protein product is CASIHAEPTDTQYF.

Of note for this clonotype: A read error is possible here, since a much larger clone lies one base away. The gene calls are TRBV28 and TRBJ2-3, with D unresolved. Germline V gene data show CDR1 as MDHEN and CDR2 as SYDVKM. The CDR3 totals 14 residues. The CDR3 coding sequence is TGTGCCGGCAGTTCCGCCCCCAGCACAGATACGCAGTATTTT. This translates into CAGSSAPSTDTQYF.

This clonotype has more than one count but fewer than ten. The chain recombines TRBV28 with TRBJ2-5; no definite D call. Germline V lookup: CDR1 MDHEN, CDR2 SYDVKM. The CDR3 is made up of 14 amino acids. V lost 6 bases, J lost 2 bases, and 13 bases lay in between. The DNA of the CDR3 is TGTGCCAGCAGCTTGGCTTCCGTACAAGAGACCCAGTACTTC. Its translation is CASSLASVQETQYF.

The chain joins TRBV7-9 to TRBJ2-5; TRBD2 aligns across 11 bases. This CDR3 has 16 amino acids. Trimming at V came to 5 bases and at J to 3 bases, leaving 8 bases not matched to a gene. From germline, CDR1 is SEHNR and CDR2 FQNEAQ (reference sequence). Here the CDR3 DNA reads TGTGCCAGCAGCGTCCCGGGACTAGCGGTAGAAGAGACCCAGTACTTC. Translated, it gives CASSVPGLAVEETQYF.

This clonotype was recorded at least ten times. The J gene is TRBJ2-7, the V gene TRBV2; D is perhaps TRBD2 (6 bases). V dropped 3 bases and J dropped 7 bases, with 16 bases sitting between them. The CDR3 totals 14 residues. Germline assignment: CDR1 SNHLY and CDR2 FYNNEI. This CDR3 is CASSDIGGEREQYF. In nucleotides, the CDR3 is TGTGCCAGCAGTGATATCGGGGGAGAAAGGGAGCAGTACTTC.

This clonotype came up a few times. The chain carries TRBV6-1 and TRBJ2-6, with 7 bases identical to TRBD1. CDR3 length: 16 amino acids. CDR1 and CDR2 (germline): MNHNS, SASEGT. J was trimmed by 0 bases and V by 2 bases; bases with no gene match: 1. The CDR3 DNA sequence: TGTGCCAGCAGTGAATACAGGGGCTCTGGGGCCAACGTCCTGACTTTC. It specifies CASSEYRGSGANVLTF.

This clonotype was counted many times. CDR3 residues: CASSQTVPAYEQYF. CDR3 bases: TGTGCCAGCAGTCAGACTGTACCAGCCTACGAGCAGTACTTC. The V gene is TRBV2, the J gene TRBJ2-7; D uncertain. Trimming took off 5 bases at V and 2 bases at J, with 13 bases between the two ends. This CDR3 region has 14 residues. Per germline, CDR1 SNHLY and CDR2 FYNNEI. Full variable domain (remainder filled in from reference TRBV2 and TRBJ2-7): EPEVTQTPSHQVTQMGQEVILRCVPISNHLYFYWYRQILGQKVEFLVSFYNNEISEKSEIFDDQFSVERPDGSNFTLKIRSTKLEDSAMYFCASSQTVPAYEQYFGPGTRLTVT.

The chain combines TRBV6-1 with TRBJ1-1, with D unclear. CDR3 size: 15 residues. The germline V gene has CDR1 MNHNS and CDR2 SASEGT. Trimming stripped 6 bases from V and 3 bases from J, with 17 bases between. The CDR3 coding sequence is TGTGCCAGCAGCTCCTTGACGGTTGGAGACACTGAAGCTTTCTTT. Translation: CASSSLTVGDTEAFF.

This clonotype was counted only a few times. The chain combines TRBV3-1 with TRBJ1-2; D is ambiguous. The germline gives CDR1 LGHDT, CDR2 YNNKEL (reference sequence). The CDR3 is made up of 13 amino acids. Trimming left V 0 bases short and J 6 bases short, with 8 bases between. As DNA, the CDR3 is TGTGCCAGCAGCCAAGATCGGGGAAATGGCTACACCTTC. This encodes CASSQDRGNGYTF. The full variable domain, its missing parts supplied by reference TRBV3-1 and TRBJ1-2, is DTAVSQTPKYLVTQMGNDKSIKCEQNLGHDTMYWYKQDSKKFLKIMFSYNNKELIINETVPNRFSPKSPDKAHLNLHINSLELGDSAVYFCASSQDRGNGYTFGSGTRLTVV.

This chain uses TRBV5-1 with TRBJ1-2, with 9 bases identical to TRBD1. The germline V gene encodes CDR1 SGHRS and CDR2 YFSETQ. V was pared by 4 bases and J by 6 bases, with 13 bases of the junction left unmatched. The CDR3 sequence is 16 residues long. Written as DNA, the CDR3 is TGCGCCAGCAGCGTTACAGGGGGCGCAGTGGGAGATGGCTACACCTTC. Residues: CASSVTGGAVGDGYTF. Using reference TRBV5-1 and TRBJ1-2 for the parts outside the CDR3, the full variable domain is KAGVTQTPRYLIKTRGQQVTLSCSPISGHRSVSWYQQTPGQGLQFLFEYFSETQRNKGNFPGRFSGRQFSNSRSEMNVSTLELGDSALYLCASSVTGGAVGDGYTFGSGTRLTVV.

This clonotype was seen many times. The CDR3 DNA is TGTGCCAGCAGCCGCCGAGGGGATACGAACACTGAAGCTTTCTTT. Translated: CASSRRGDTNTEAFF. The chain combines TRBV11-2 with TRBJ1-1; D may be TRBD1 (5 bases). The germline gives CDR1 SGHAT, CDR2 FQNNGV. The CDR3 spans 15 residues. Trimming stripped 5 bases from V and 1 base from J, with 14 bases between.

For this clonotype: A read error is possible here, since a much larger clone lies one base away. The CDR3 protein is CASSCSIAGTGELFF. The CDR3 DNA reads TGTGCCAGCAGTTGCTCGATAGCAGGAACCGGGGAGCTGTTTTTT. The J gene is TRBJ2-2, the V gene TRBV6-5; D gene ambiguous. The ends were cut back, 4 bases at V and 5 bases at J, with 14 bases in the middle. The germline V gene encodes CDR1 MNHEY and CDR2 SVGAGI. The CDR3 has 15 amino acids.

The rearrangement links TRBV5-1 to TRBJ1-1; 7 bases map to TRBD1. Germline V gene data show CDR1 as SGHRS and CDR2 as YFSETQ. There are 14 residues in the CDR3. After removal of 4 bases from V and 1 base from J, the junction contained 4 bases not matched to a gene. The CDR3 here is CASSRDRTNTEAFF. In DNA, the CDR3 is TGCGCCAGCAGCCGGGACAGAACGAACACTGAAGCTTTCTTT.

CDR3 protein: CASGVQTGSTEAFF. CDR3 DNA sequence: TGCGCCAGCGGCGTACAGACCGGGAGCACTGAAGCTTTCTTT. The V gene is TRBV5-1, the J gene TRBJ1-1; D gene unclear. This CDR3 is 14 amino acids long. Germline-derived CDR1 and CDR2 are SGHRS and YFSETQ. V lost 7 bases, J lost 4 bases, and 17 bases lay in between. Combining the CDR3 with reference TRBV5-1 and TRBJ1-1 gives the whole variable domain KAGVTQTPRYLIKTRGQQVTLSCSPISGHRSVSWYQQTPGQGLQFLFEYFSETQRNKGNFPGRFSGRQFSNSRSEMNVSTLELGDSALYLCASGVQTGSTEAFFGQGTRLTVV.

This clonotype has a handful of counts. CDR3 in DNA: TGTGCCAGCAGCGTAGGACAGGGCGTTGGCTACACCTTC. Encoded protein: CASSVGQGVGYTF. The chain combines TRBV9 with TRBJ1-2, with TRBD1 matching over 7 bases. CDR1 and CDR2 (germline): SGDLS, YYNGEE. This CDR3 has 13 residues. V trimming: 0 bases; J trimming: 7 bases; junction bases outside the gene matches: 3.